Many counts were recorded for the clone carrying this TCR beta chain. The antigen remains undetermined. The sample comes from a study of HIV-infected children after antiretroviral therapy interruption. Findings and caveats of the study: Minor non-naive CD45RA+ populations, like EMRA or stem memory, might contaminate naive sorts.

This CDR3 contains 17 residues. CDR1 SGHTA and CDR2 FQGNSA come from the germline V gene. V lost 5 bases and J lost 3; bases outside the gene matches: 14. Unique molecular identifiers were included in an RNA-based 3' RACE TCR library. TCRdb recomputed calls from the 3' RACE reads with MiXCR, one row per CDR3 protein. The sample has around 40,000 distinct CDR3 sequences, approximately 7% seen once. The sample's treatment: PENTA 11 planned treatment interruption arm or continuous ART arm. The V and J genes are TRBV7-2 and TRBJ2-3, with 7 bases identical to TRBD2. The clonotype was recovered from a pool of human donors with HIV. Sample: CD45RA+ CD4+ T cells from PBMCs, pooled from several time points, taken from a donor given antiretroviral therapy, either interrupted or continuous. Subset indicated: naive CD4+ CD45RA+ CD45RO- T cells. In DNA form, the CDR3 reads TGTGCCAGCAGCAAAACTTTTCTTAGCGGGCAAACAGATACGCAGTATTTT. Encoded protein: CASSKTFLSGQTDTQYF.